This entry lists 18 T cell receptor beta chains sequenced from one sample in a study of blood T cell repertoires in COVID-19. This table comes from immunoSEQ multiplex PCR, and its TCRdb copy is limited to in-frame clones, with some not included. This table holds approximately 35,000 clones, about 86% found once. The specimen sequenced was peripheral blood. These receptors were taken from a woman in her 70s with active COVID-19.

The chain is built from TRBV10-3 and TRBJ1-1, with D hard to call. CDR3 size: 13 residues. Germline V gives CDR1 ENHRY, CDR2 SYGVKD. Trimming removed 10 bases from V and 3 bases from J, with 15 bases in between. Here the CDR3 reads CATSTAGYTEAFF. In DNA, the CDR3 is TGTGCCACCTCCACTGCGGGGTACACTGAAGCTTTCTTT.

V usage is TRBV4-2 and J usage is TRBJ2-3; D perhaps matches TRBD2 (5 bases). The V gene lost 1 base and the J gene lost 2 bases, with 10 bases spanning the gap. The CDR3 is 15 amino acids. The V gene's germline CDR1 is LGHNA and CDR2 YNFKEQ. This CDR3 is CASSQVAGLTDTQYF. The CDR3, as DNA: TGTGCCAGCAGCCAAGTCGCGGGCCTCACAGATACGCAGTATTTT.

The V call is TRBV29-1, the J call TRBJ2-1, with a possible D match to TRBD2 (5 bases). Trimming left V 4 bases short and J 8 bases short, with 12 bases between. The V gene's germline CDR1 is SQVTM and CDR2 ANQGSEA. The CDR3 consists of 12 residues. CDR3: CSVVAAGDEQFF. Written as DNA, the CDR3 is TGCAGCGTTGTGGCGGCGGGCGATGAGCAGTTCTTC.

This clone was counted a few times. This rearrangement joins TRBV2 to TRBJ1-6, with 12 bases aligning to TRBD1. Germline CDR1 and CDR2: SNHLY and FYNNEI. The ends lost 6 bases at V and 7 bases at J; junction bases unmatched: 10. This CDR3 has 17 amino acids. The CDR3 loop reads CASSYYWGQGANSPLHF. The DNA for the CDR3 is TGTGCCAGCAGCTATTATTGGGGACAGGGGGCAAATTCACCCCTCCACTTT.

This clone was observed once. The rearrangement joins TRBV5-4 to TRBJ1-5; 7 nucleotides match TRBD1. This CDR3 is built from 15 residues. V was pared by 0 bases and J by 7 bases, with 7 bases of the junction left unmatched. Germline V CDR1 and CDR2: SGHNT, YYREEE (reference sequence). CDR3 sequence: CASSLGGTVAQPQHF. As DNA, the CDR3 is TGTGCCAGCAGCTTGGGTGGGACAGTAGCACAGCCCCAGCATTTT.

This chain joins TRBV18 and TRBJ2-2; D uncertain. CDR1 and CDR2 from the germline V gene are KGHSH and LQKENI. The CDR3 length is 13 residues. With 5 bases removed from V and 3 bases from J, the gap between germline ends came to 7 bases. CDR3 in amino acids: CASSSIDTGELFF. CDR3 sequence (DNA): TGTGCCAGCTCAAGCATAGACACCGGGGAGCTGTTTTTT.

CDR3 nucleotide sequence: TGTGCCAGCAAAGGGCAGGACAACAATGAGCAGTTCTTC. Translated: CASKGQDNNEQFF. This sequence joins TRBV12-3 or TRBV12-4 and TRBJ2-1, with TRBD1 as a possible D gene (5 bases). The V end lost 7 bases, the J end lost 5 bases, and 12 bases lay between the germline ends. The CDR3 totals 13 residues.

The V and J genes are TRBV6-5 and TRBJ1-1; D may be TRBD1 (5 bases). This CDR3 is built from 12 residues. CDR1 and CDR2 from the germline V gene are MNHEY and SVGAGI. V lost 5 bases to trimming and J lost 4 bases, with 8 bases between them. This chain's CDR3 is CASSRGSTEAFF. The CDR3 DNA follows: TGTGCCAGCAGTCGGGGGAGCACTGAAGCTTTCTTT.

For the CDR3, the DNA is TGTGCCAGCAGTTACCGCCGACAGGGGAGTCAGCCCCAGCATTTT. Protein: CASSYRRQGSQPQHF. The gene calls are TRBV6-2 or TRBV6-3 and TRBJ1-5, with 8 bases that match TRBD1. The germline V gene has CDR1 MNHEY and CDR2 SVGEGT. This CDR3 has 15 amino acids. Germline trimming cut 2 bases from V and 6 bases from J; bases unmatched to any gene: 6.

The V call is TRBV3-1 (or the pseudogene TRBV3-2), the J call TRBJ2-7; 9 bases agree with TRBD1. V shed 0 bases, J shed 3 bases, and the junction held 3 bases outside the gene matches. Per the germline V gene, CDR1 is LGHDT and CDR2 is YNNKEL (reference sequence). The CDR3 runs to 15 residues. DNA of the CDR3: TGTGCCAGCAGCCAAGATGGACAGGGGATCTACGAGCAGTACTTC. It translates to CASSQDGQGIYEQYF.

This sequence joins TRBV5-1 and TRBJ1-1; D possibly corresponds to TRBD1 (5 bases). CDR1 is SGHRS and CDR2 is YFSETQ in the germline V gene. The ends were cut back, 2 bases at V and 1 base at J, with 9 bases in the middle. This CDR3 has 14 residues. This chain's CDR3 is CASSLQVQNTEAFF. As DNA, the CDR3 is TGCGCCAGCAGCTTACAGGTCCAGAACACTGAAGCTTTCTTT.

The chain joins TRBV7-2 to TRBJ2-1; 13 bases are a match to TRBD2. The CDR3 consists of 15 residues. CDR1 and CDR2 from the germline V gene are SGHTA and FQGNSA. V shed 5 bases, J shed 6 bases, and the junction held 4 bases outside the gene matches. The CDR3 is CASSAGLAGSNEQFF. The DNA for the CDR3 is TGTGCCAGCAGCGCGGGACTAGCGGGGTCCAATGAGCAGTTCTTC.

The chain recombines TRBV28 with TRBJ2-1; 8 bases agree with TRBD1. CDR3 length: 15 amino acids. The ends lost 5 bases at V and 4 bases at J; junction bases unmatched: 7. Germline V gives CDR1 MDHEN, CDR2 SYDVKM. Here the CDR3 reads CASSLPGQAYNEQFF. The DNA of the CDR3 is TGTGCCAGCAGTCTTCCGGGACAGGCTTACAATGAGCAGTTCTTC.

The chain joins TRBV5-4 to TRBJ2-7; 8 bases map to TRBD1. J was trimmed by 6 bases and V by 4 bases; bases with no gene match: 6. Germline CDR1 reads SGHNT; CDR2 reads YYREEE (reference sequence). The CDR3 sequence is 13 residues long. The CDR3 DNA is TGTGCCAGCAGCGTTCAGGGGGCGCGCGAGCAGTACTTC. As protein: CASSVQGAREQYF.

The V gene is TRBV19, the J gene TRBJ2-1; no clear D gene. CDR3 size: 15 residues. Germline CDR1 and CDR2: LNHDA and SQIVND (reference sequence). The V end lost 7 bases, the J end lost 0 bases, and 13 bases lay between the germline ends. CDR3: CASTPFSSSYNEQFF. CDR3 in DNA: TGTGCCAGTACCCCTTTTTCCTCCTCCTACAATGAGCAGTTCTTC.

This chain uses TRBV5-4 with TRBJ2-1, with 8 bases fitting TRBD2. The V and J ends lost 4 bases and 1 base, in that order; junction bases with no gene match: 7. The CDR3 has 16 residues. CDR1 and CDR2 (germline): SGHNT, YYREEE (reference sequence). CDR3 protein: CASSPTGGASYNEQFF. In DNA, the CDR3 is TGTGCCAGCAGCCCGACGGGGGGGGCGTCCTACAATGAGCAGTTCTTC.

The chain recombines TRBV19 with TRBJ1-1; perhaps TRBD1 as D (6 bases). Trimming left V 3 bases short and J 4 bases short, with 12 bases between. CDR3 size: 14 residues. The germline V gene has CDR1 LNHDA and CDR2 SQIVND (reference sequence). CDR3 sequence: CASSIQTGTTEAFF. CDR3 DNA sequence: TGTGCCAGTAGTATTCAGACAGGTACCACTGAAGCTTTCTTT. Supplemented by reference TRBV19 and TRBJ1-1, the full variable domain reads DGGITQSPKYLFRKEGQNVTLSCEQNLNHDAMYWYRQDPGQGLRLIYYSQIVNDFQKGDIAEGYSVSREKKESFPLTVTSAQKNPTAFYLCASSIQTGTTEAFFGQGTRLTVV.

V gene TRBV9 combines with J gene TRBJ2-1; 8 positions match TRBD1. The V segment lost 0 bases and the J segment 5 bases; nucleotides outside the gene matches: 1. Per germline, CDR1 SGDLS and CDR2 YYNGEE. This CDR3 contains 14 residues. The CDR3 sequence: CASSVGQGHNEQFF. CDR3 nucleotides: TGTGCCAGCAGCGTAGGACAGGGGCACAATGAGCAGTTCTTC.